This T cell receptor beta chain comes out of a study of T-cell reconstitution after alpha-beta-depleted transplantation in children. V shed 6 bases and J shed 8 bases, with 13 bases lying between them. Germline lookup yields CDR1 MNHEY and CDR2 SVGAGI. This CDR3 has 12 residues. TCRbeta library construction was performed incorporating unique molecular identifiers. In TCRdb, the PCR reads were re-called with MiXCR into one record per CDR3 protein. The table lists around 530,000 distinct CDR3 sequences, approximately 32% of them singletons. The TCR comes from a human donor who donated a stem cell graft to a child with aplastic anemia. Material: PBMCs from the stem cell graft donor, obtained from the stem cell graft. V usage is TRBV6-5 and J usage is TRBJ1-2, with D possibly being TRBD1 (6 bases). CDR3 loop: CASRAQGWGYTF. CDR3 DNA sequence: TGTGCCAGCAGAGCACAGGGATGGGGCTACACCTTC.